The 6 T cell receptor beta chains below all came from one sample that was sequenced in a study of shared clonotypes between healthy human individuals. It was CD45RO-negative cells, positively selected for CCR7, that made up naive CD8 cells, with terminally differentiated effector memory CD45RA+ cells excluded. Profiled with immunoSEQ multiplex PCR; TCRdb holds only in-frame clones, not every one. The table shows about 2.1 million clones, with just over 90% occurring only once. The sample comprised naive CD8+ T cells from PBMCs. The receptors derive from a man aged 18 to 30 in good health. Some clones in this sample may be carry-over from other donors' samples.

This chain joins TRBV13 and TRBJ2-7; D is possibly TRBD2 (6 bases). This CDR3 is 16 amino acids long. Germline V gene data show CDR1 as PRHDT and CDR2 as FYEKMQ (reference sequence). V gave up 8 bases and J gave up 6 bases, with 26 bases separating them. The DNA of the CDR3 is TGTGCCAGCGGCTCGGAGCTGGAAAGCGGGCATTTCGAGCAGTACTTC. Its protein product is CASGSELESGHFEQYF. Full variable domain (rest looked up from reference TRBV13 and TRBJ2-7): AAGVIQSPRHLIKEKRETATLKCYPIPRHDTVYWYQQGPGQDPQFLISFYEKMQSDKGSIPDRFSAQQFSDYHSELNMSSLELGDSALYFCASGSELESGHFEQYFGPGTRLTVT.

The chain combines TRBV6-5 with TRBJ1-2; 8 bases fit TRBD1. From germline, CDR1 is MNHEY and CDR2 SVGAGI. Trimming removed 2 bases from V and 4 bases from J; junction bases left unmatched: 3. This CDR3 has 14 residues. The CDR3 sequence is CASSYTGGSYGYTF. CDR3 bases: TGTGCCAGCAGTTACACAGGGGGGTCCTATGGCTACACCTTC.

This chain connects TRBV7-9 to TRBJ2-5, with 7 bases aligning to TRBD2. The V and J ends lost 2 bases and 5 bases, in that order; junction bases with no gene match: 5. The CDR3 is 14 amino acids. Germline V gene data show CDR1 as SEHNR and CDR2 as FQNEAQ (reference sequence). CDR3 region: CASSLSGVQETQYF. The DNA for the CDR3 is TGTGCCAGCAGCTTAAGCGGGGTTCAGGAGACCCAGTACTTC.

This clone appeared once. The rearrangement links TRBV7-6 to TRBJ2-7; D not certain. The CDR3 spans 13 residues. V gave up 5 bases and J gave up 4 bases, with 12 bases separating them. Per germline, CDR1 SGHVS and CDR2 FNYEAQ. This chain's CDR3 is CASSLPGRYEQYF. Written as DNA, the CDR3 is TGTGCCAGCAGCCTACCAGGCAGGTACGAGCAGTACTTC. Supplemented by reference TRBV7-6 and TRBJ2-7, the full variable domain reads GAGVSQSPRYKVTKRGQDVALRCDPISGHVSLYWYRQALGQGPEFLTYFNYEAQQDKSGLPNDRFSAERPEGSISTLTIQRTEQRDSAMYRCASSLPGRYEQYFGPGTRLTVT.

The chain employs TRBV27 and TRBJ2-1; D ambiguous. The V end lost 4 bases, the J end lost 12 bases, and 10 bases lay between the germline ends. The CDR3 length is 11 residues. From germline, CDR1 is MNHEY and CDR2 SMNVEV (reference sequence). Here the CDR3 reads CASSSNGRQFF. CDR3 DNA: TGTGCCAGCAGTTCAAACGGCCGGCAGTTCTTC.

The chain couples TRBV19 to TRBJ1-5; perhaps TRBD1 as D (6 bases). Deletions cut 3 bases from V and 6 bases from J, with 15 bases between. CDR1 and CDR2 from the germline V gene are LNHDA and SQIVND (reference sequence). The CDR3 runs to 15 residues. CDR3 region: CASSIWTEVGQPQHF. CDR3 DNA sequence: TGTGCCAGTAGTATTTGGACAGAGGTTGGTCAGCCCCAGCATTTT.